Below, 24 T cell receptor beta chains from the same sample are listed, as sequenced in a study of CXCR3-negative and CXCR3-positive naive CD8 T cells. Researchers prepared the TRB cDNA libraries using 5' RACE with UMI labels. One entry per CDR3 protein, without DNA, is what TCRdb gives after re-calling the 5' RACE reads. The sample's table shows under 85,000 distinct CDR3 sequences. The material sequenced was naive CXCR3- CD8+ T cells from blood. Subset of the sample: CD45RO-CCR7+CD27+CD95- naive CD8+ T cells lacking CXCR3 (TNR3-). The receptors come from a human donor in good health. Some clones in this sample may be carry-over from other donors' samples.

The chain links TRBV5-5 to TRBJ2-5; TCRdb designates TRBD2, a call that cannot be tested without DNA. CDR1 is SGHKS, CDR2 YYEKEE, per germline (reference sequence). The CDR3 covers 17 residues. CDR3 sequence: CASSLAAFSSGSETQYF.

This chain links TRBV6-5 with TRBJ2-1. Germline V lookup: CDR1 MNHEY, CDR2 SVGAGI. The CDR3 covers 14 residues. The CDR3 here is CASSYGESYNEQFF.

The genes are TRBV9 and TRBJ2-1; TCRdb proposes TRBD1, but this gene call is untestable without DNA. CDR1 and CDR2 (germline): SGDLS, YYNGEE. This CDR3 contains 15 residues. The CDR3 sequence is CASSVGPSQGNEQFF.

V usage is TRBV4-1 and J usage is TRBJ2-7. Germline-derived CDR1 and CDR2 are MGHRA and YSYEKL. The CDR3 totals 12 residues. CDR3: CASSQDLHEQYF.

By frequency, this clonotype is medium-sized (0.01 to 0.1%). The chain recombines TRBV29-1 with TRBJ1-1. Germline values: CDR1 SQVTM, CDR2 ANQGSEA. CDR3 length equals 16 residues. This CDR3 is CSVEDLFLVGNTEAFF.

The CDR3 sequence: CASSEVPPGGQQGNF. The V call is TRBV2, the J call TRBJ1-5; TCRdb's D gene call, TRBD1, goes unchecked for lack of DNA. CDR1 and CDR2 (germline): SNHLY, FYNNEI. This CDR3 is 15 amino acids long.

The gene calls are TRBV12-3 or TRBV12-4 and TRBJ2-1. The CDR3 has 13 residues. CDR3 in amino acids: CASSLGGFDEQFF.

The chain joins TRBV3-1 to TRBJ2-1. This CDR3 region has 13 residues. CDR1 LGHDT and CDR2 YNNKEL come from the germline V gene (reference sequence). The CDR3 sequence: CASSLSNRDEQFF.

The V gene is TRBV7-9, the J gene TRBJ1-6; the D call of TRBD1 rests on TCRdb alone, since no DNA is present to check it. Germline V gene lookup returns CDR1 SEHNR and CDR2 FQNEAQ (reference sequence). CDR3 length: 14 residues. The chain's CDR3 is CASSLGQFNSPLHF.

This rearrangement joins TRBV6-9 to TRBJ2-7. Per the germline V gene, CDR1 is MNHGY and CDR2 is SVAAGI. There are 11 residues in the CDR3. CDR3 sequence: CASSYKIREYF.

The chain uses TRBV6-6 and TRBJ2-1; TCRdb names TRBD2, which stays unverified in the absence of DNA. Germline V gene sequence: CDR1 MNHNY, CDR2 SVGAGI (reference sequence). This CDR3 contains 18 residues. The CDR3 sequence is CASSYKTSLAVLYNEQFF.

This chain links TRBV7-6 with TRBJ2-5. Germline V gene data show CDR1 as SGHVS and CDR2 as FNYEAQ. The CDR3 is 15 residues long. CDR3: CASSPGPRFQETQYF.

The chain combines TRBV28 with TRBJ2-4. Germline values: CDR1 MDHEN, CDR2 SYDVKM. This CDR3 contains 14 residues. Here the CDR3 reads CASSLWANGDIQYF. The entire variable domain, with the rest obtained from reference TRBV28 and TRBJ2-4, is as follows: DVKVTQSSRYLVKRTGEKVFLECVQDMDHENMFWYRQDPGLGLRLIYFSYDVKMKEKGDIPEGYSVSREKKERFSLILESASTNQTSMYLCASSLWANGDIQYFGAGTRLSVL.

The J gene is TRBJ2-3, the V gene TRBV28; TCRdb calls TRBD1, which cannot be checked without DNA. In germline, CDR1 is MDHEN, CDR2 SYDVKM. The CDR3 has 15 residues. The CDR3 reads CASRPTDRDTDTQYF.

CDR3 region: CASSKVAGLGSNQPQHF. V usage is TRBV21-1 and J usage is TRBJ1-5; without DNA, the TCRdb call of TRBD1 cannot be checked. TRBV21-1 is deemed a pseudogene. This CDR3 region has 17 residues.

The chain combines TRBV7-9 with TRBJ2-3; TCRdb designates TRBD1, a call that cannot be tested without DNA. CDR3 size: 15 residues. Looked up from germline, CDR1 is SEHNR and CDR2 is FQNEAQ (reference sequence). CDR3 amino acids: CASSSTKGGTDTQYF.

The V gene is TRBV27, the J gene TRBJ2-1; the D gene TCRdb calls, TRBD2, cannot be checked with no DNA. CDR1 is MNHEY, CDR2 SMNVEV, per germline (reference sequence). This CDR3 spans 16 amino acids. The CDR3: CASRPGLAGPYNEQFF.

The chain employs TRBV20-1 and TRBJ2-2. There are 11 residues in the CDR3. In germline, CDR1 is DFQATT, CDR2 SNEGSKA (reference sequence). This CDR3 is CSARDTGELLF.

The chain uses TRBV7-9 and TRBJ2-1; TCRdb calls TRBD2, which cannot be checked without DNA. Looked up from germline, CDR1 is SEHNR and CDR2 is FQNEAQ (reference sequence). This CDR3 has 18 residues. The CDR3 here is CASSLAGGLADTYNEQFF.

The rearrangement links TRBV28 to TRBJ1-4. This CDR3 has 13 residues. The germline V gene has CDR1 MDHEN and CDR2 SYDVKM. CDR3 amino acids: CASSFGTNEKLFF.

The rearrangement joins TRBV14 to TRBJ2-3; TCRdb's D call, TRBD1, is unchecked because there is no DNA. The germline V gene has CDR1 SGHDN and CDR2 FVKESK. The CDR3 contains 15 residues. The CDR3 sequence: CASSQNPGGSDTQYF.

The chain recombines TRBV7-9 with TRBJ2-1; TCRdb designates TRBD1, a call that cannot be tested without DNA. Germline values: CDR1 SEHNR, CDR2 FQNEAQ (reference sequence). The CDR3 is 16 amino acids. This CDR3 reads CASSSPGQGVNNEQFF.

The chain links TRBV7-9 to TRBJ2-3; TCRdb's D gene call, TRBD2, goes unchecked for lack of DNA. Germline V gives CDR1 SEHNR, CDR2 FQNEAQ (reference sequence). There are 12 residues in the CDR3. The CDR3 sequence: CASSFPAGTQYF.

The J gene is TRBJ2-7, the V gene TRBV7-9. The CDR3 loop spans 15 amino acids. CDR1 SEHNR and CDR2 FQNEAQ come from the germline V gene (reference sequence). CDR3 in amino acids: CASSVGTESSYEQYF.